Listed here are 11 T cell receptor beta chains from one sample, sequenced in a study of OX40 agonist ivuxolimab in advanced cancers. Measured with immunoSEQ multiplex PCR; TCRdb has only the in-frame clones, and not every one. The table includes 30,000 to 45,000 clones, about 82% detected once. The material was CD4+ or CD8+ T cells sorted from blood, obtained in a trial of the OX40 agonist ivuxolimab. The source of these receptors is an adult with an advanced solid tumor such as melanoma, head and neck, liver or kidney cancer.

The gene calls are TRBV4-1 and TRBJ1-1, with D possibly being TRBD1 (5 bases). Germline lookup yields CDR1 MGHRA and CDR2 YSYEKL. Trimming took 5 bases from V and 4 from J, leaving 14 bases between them. This CDR3 spans 14 amino acids. The CDR3 sequence is CASSVTQGGTEAFF. The CDR3, as DNA: TGCGCCAGCAGCGTGACGCAGGGAGGCACTGAAGCTTTCTTT.

This clone has a handful of counts. The chain couples TRBV28 to TRBJ1-2, with 9 bases fitting TRBD1. Germline V gene sequence: CDR1 MDHEN, CDR2 SYDVKM. The J segment lost 8 bases and the V segment lost 3 bases, leaving 1 base of the junction unmatched. This CDR3 has 12 amino acids. The CDR3 region has the DNA TGTGCCAGCAGTTTGGGACAGGGCGGCTACACCTTC. Translation: CASSLGQGGYTF.

The chain recombines TRBV18 with TRBJ1-2; D is perhaps TRBD1 (5 bases). The CDR3 spans 17 residues. Per germline, CDR1 KGHSH and CDR2 LQKENI. V was cut by 0 bases and J by 5 bases, with 19 bases left in between. CDR3 coding DNA: TGTGCCAGCTCACCACCCCAAGGGACTCAGGGACTTTATGGCTACACCTTC. The encoded protein is CASSPPQGTQGLYGYTF.

The chain couples TRBV18 to TRBJ2-7, with a possible D match to TRBD1 (6 bases). The germline V gene encodes CDR1 KGHSH and CDR2 LQKENI. The V and J ends lost 4 bases and 3 bases respectively, with 16 bases between them. There are 15 residues in the CDR3. CDR3 sequence reads: CASSRGPSKGYEQYF. The CDR3 DNA follows: TGTGCCAGCTCACGGGGGCCGTCTAAGGGCTACGAGCAGTACTTC.

The J gene is TRBJ2-7, the V gene TRBV10-3; TRBD1 aligns across 7 bases. Germline V gene sequence: CDR1 ENHRY, CDR2 SYGVKD. J was trimmed by 1 base and V by 0 bases; bases with no gene match: 3. The CDR3 is 15 residues long. The CDR3 DNA reads as TGTGCCATCAGTGAGTCCTTGGACAGGTCCTACGAGCAGTACTTC. Its protein product is CAISESLDRSYEQYF.

The V and J genes are TRBV25-1 and TRBJ2-7; possibly TRBD1 or TRBD2 for D (5 bases each). V was pared by 3 bases and J by 0 bases, with 12 bases between. The CDR3 has 15 amino acids. Germline-derived CDR1 and CDR2 are MGHDK and SYGVNS. CDR3 sequence reads: CASSDPGTSSYEQYF. The CDR3, as DNA: TGTGCCAGCAGTGATCCCGGGACGAGCTCCTACGAGCAGTACTTC.

This clone occurred once. V and J are TRBV11-2 and TRBJ1-1; D might be TRBD1 (5 bases). CDR3 size: 15 residues. V lost 5 bases to trimming and J lost 0 bases, with 13 bases between them. Germline CDR1 is SGHAT and CDR2 is FQNNGV. DNA for the CDR3: TGTGCCAGCAGCCCGCCGGGACTGATGAACACTGAAGCTTTCTTT. Its protein product is CASSPPGLMNTEAFF.

A single count supports this clone. The genes are TRBV11-2 and TRBJ2-3, with D perhaps being TRBD1 or TRBD2 (6 bases each). Germline lookup yields CDR1 SGHAT and CDR2 FQNNGV. The ends were cut back, 5 bases at V and 6 bases at J, with 24 bases in the middle. The CDR3 totals 17 residues. The CDR3 DNA follows: TGTGCCAGCAGCCGCGGACGGGGGCGGCAGAGGGGCGATACGCAGTATTTT. The encoded protein is CASSRGRGRQRGDTQYF.

This clone was picked up one time. The junction differs from germline at one of its ends, possibly a read error. The chain has TRBV7-7 and TRBJ2-1, with 8 nucleotides matching TRBD2. The CDR3 length is 15 residues. Germline values: CDR1 SSHAT, CDR2 FNYEAQ (reference sequence). CDR3 in DNA: TGTGCTAGCAGCTTAGCGGGACTCTCGTCGGATGAGCAGTTCTTC. Protein: CASSLAGLSSDEQFF.

The chain recombines TRBV13 with TRBJ1-6, with D tentatively TRBD1 (6 bases). Germline V gives CDR1 PRHDT, CDR2 FYEKMQ (reference sequence). The length of the CDR3 is 14 residues. V was trimmed by 3 bases and J by 14 bases, leaving 17 bases between them. In DNA, the CDR3 is TGTGCCAGCAGCTTGGGGCAGGGGTTACGGGCCCTCCACTTT. Translated, it gives CASSLGQGLRALHF.

Written as DNA, the CDR3 is TGCGCCAGCAGCTTGGATTCTGAAGCCTACGAGCAGTACTTC. It codes for CASSLDSEAYEQYF. V is TRBV5-1 and J is TRBJ2-7; D ambiguous. CDR3 length: 14 residues. The germline V and J ends were trimmed by 0 bases and 2 bases, with 9 bases remaining between them. Looked up from germline, CDR1 is SGHRS and CDR2 is YFSETQ.